This entry concerns a single T cell receptor beta chain. Its antigen is currently not known. The input lacks base qualities; no much larger clone sits a single base away. The sample comes from a study of blood T cell repertoires in COVID-19 (dated by TCRdb to about 2020). Describing the broader study: The collaborator samples originated in the United States, Italy and Spain and spanned the acute and convalescent phases of COVID-19. The prospective study material was composed of cDNA or gDNA derived from T cells, B-cell-depleted T cells, or PBMCs. The dataset comprised deeply sampled blood TCRbeta repertoires from subjects exposed to, actively infected with, or recovered from COVID-19. The repertoires were released in a freely available public database meant as a resource for research on the immune response to SARS-CoV-2. Samples came from the ongoing ImmuneRACE study (first 160 participants) plus 1,254 subjects from 6 global collaborators. A de-identified subject ID, COVID-19 status, age in years and sex were almost always included in the sample metadata. Where HLA class I and class II types were available, the types were taken from metadata supplied by the sample provider, not from assay-based typing.

Study-wide findings and limitations: Clinical and demographic metadata were provided uncurated, with the amount varying by source and participant.

Participants in the prospective study were aged roughly 18 to 90 years, lived in about two dozen United States geographic areas, and enrolled through a virtual design. To assign participants to cohorts, the prospective study relied on clinical history that participants themselves reported in a screening survey and a study questionnaire. For ImmuneRACE Cohort 3, a participant was defined as recovered based on two consecutive negative NP/OP PCR tests, clearance by a healthcare professional, or resolution of symptoms. Each participant in the prospective study had whole blood, serum and a nasopharyngeal or oropharyngeal swab collected by mobile phlebotomists. Additional blood draws and questionnaires over an approximately two-month period could optionally be provided by prospective study participants. Blood samples from the prospective study were shipped frozen or at room temperature prior to DNA extraction.

TCRbeta CDR3 regions were amplified from genomic DNA using the immunoSEQ Assay, a bias-controlled multiplex PCR. As for the authors' bioinformatics: Nucleated cell counts per sample were estimated from amplification of reference gene primers within the assay. To quantify the absolute abundance of each unique TCRbeta CDR3 rearrangement, sequence reads were collapsed and filtered. Productive Simpson clonality was computed per sample as the square root of Simpson's diversity index over productive rearrangements. TCRdb limited this immuneACCESS table to in-frame rearrangements with V and J called. A share of clones is missing; checked studies link under half to unresolved V genes, and the rest is unexplained. V, J and clone size were drawn from that table, and D and trimming were deduced from the DNA. The sample contains around 330,000 clones, 87% of them found a single time. 8.9% of the sample lies in the top ten.

The germline V gene (reference sequence) gives CDR1 as LGHDT and CDR2 as YNNKEL. Trimming at the junction amounts to 1 base on V and 0 bases on J, and the germline ends lie 10 bases apart. The CDR3, from cysteine to phenylalanine, totals 16 residues. The CDR3 DNA has 48 bases and is translated from base 1. The sequence was obtained from a woman aged 18-29 years who had recovered from COVID-19. The specimen was PBMCs or T cells enriched from blood (not recorded which). Recombination linked TRBV3-1 (or the pseudogene TRBV3-2) to TRBJ1-5; a confident D gene designation cannot be given. The CDR3 region: CASSQVQINSNQPQHF. The nucleotide sequence reads TGTGCCAGCAGCCAAGTTCAGATTAATAGCAATCAGCCCCAGCATTTT.